This TCR beta chain originates from a study of cytomegalovirus exposure and HLA in healthy donors (dated by TCRdb to 2016 to 2017). Regarding the research as a whole: According to an earlier analysis of 587 of the donors, about 170 million T cells yielded 117 million unique TCR beta sequences and more than 250 Gb of sequence data. An early release that covered 640 HLA-typed donors contained approximately 300 gigabases of sequencing data and 70 million to 100 million unique TCR sequences. Among the 398 genotyped donors, approximately 82% belonged to the genetic ancestry cluster associated with self-reported Caucasian donors. The study aimed to test whether signatures of past pathogen exposure could be identified by cataloging public T cell receptors. Using immunosequencing, the study profiled T cell repertoires from some 670 subjects and related those repertoires to cytomegalovirus serostatus. Besides the first cohort of around 700 subjects, a separate validation cohort made up of about 120 different subjects was used. To predict cytomegalovirus infection status, the study brought together high-throughput TCR immunosequencing, statistical association of individual TCRs with disease status, and machine learning. In a later analysis, previously published TCR beta repertoires from about 640 donors were re-analyzed and high-resolution HLA genotyping was added so that TCR occurrence patterns could be studied. In the later analysis, no new phenotypic data were used to find candidate immune exposures; instead, reliance was placed on TCR beta sequences and their occurrence across donors. An earlier analysis of 587 of the donors used high-throughput TCR beta sequencing to judge whether each TCR beta V gene segment behaved as functional or pseudogenic. Donor age, sex, ethnicity and CMV serostatus were compiled together with the repertoire data. Genome-wide SNP genotypes for about 65% of the 666 donors were used in a later genetic analysis, which treated that subset as a discovery cohort. Every discovery cohort repertoire had been produced on one sequencing platform. Both class I and class II loci were covered by HLA typing, at four-digit resolution. Typing coverage varied by locus: roughly 620-640 donors for A, B, C, DRB1 and DQB1; 522 for DQA1; over 600 for DPA1; around 450 for DPB1. A handful of DR-DQ haplotypes were handled as single units for association and clustering because linkage in the cohort was strong. Among around 400 genotyped donors of the cohort, an average of approximately 240,000 unique TCR beta nucleotide sequences were sequenced per donor, about a sixth of them non-productive.

The cohort comprised some 700 healthy bone marrow donors. Cohort members were all nominally healthy when sampled, although unrecorded immune exposures were likely present. The donor tested CMV seronegative and was one of the 352 seronegative cohort members. Every donor gave a peripheral blood sample, and the peripheral blood mononuclear cells from that sample were used for TCR beta sequencing. Genomic DNA was extracted from the blood cell samples with the Qiagen DNeasy Blood Extraction Kit. Library method: the immunoSEQ multiplex PCR assay. A mixture of 60 forward primers for TCR Vbeta segments and 13 reverse primers for TCR Jbeta segments was used in the multiplex PCR. A multiplex PCR assay on genomic DNA amplified the CDR3 region of rearranged TCR beta genes. Amplified TCR beta libraries were sequenced as 87-base-pair reads on the Illumina HiSeq System. In the source study's methods: Across the roughly 700 repertoires, a later analysis counted 80 million or so unique TCR beta chains, around 10 million of which were shared by at least two donors. A nearest-neighbor algorithm error-corrected the raw reads and collapsed the reads into unique sequences, merging closely related sequences to remove PCR and sequencing errors. V, D and J gene segments were assigned by aligning CDR3 sequences to IMGT reference sequences. For a sequence to be retained, a match of at least six nucleotides to both a V gene segment and a J gene segment was required. A rearrangement counted as productive if the CDR3 had no stop codons and remained in frame with V and J, and every other rearrangement counted as non-productive. Following IMGT convention, CDR3 was defined as the stretch from the second conserved V-encoded cysteine to the conserved J-encoded phenylalanine. The earlier analysis of about 560 of the donors excluded any sequence lacking an unambiguous match to a single V gene segment. In an earlier analysis of 500 to 750 of the donors, V segments were called functional above 56.7% productive rearrangements and were called segregating when the between-donor standard deviation exceeded 5%. A statistical classification framework was developed to diagnose cytomegalovirus status using the catalog of TCR beta chain sequences. In a later analysis, TCR nucleotide sequences were compared against IMGT/GENE-DB human TR gene sequences so that V and J genes could be assigned. A later analysis assigned CDR3 sequences and most-parsimonious VDJ recombination scenarios with the TCRdist pipeline. A later analysis defined each TCR beta chain by its CDR3 amino acid sequence plus V-gene family, and excluded reads lacking a unique V-gene family. A later analysis removed roughly 590 highly shared, low-generation-probability nucleotide sequences to deal with suspected cross-contamination and a sequencing artifact. For each public chain, a later analysis derived a clonal expansion index from normalized ranks of inferred template counts within each repertoire. A later analysis computed generation probabilities with a VDJ recombination model fitted to out-of-frame rearrangements, and checked the results against IGoR. In a later analysis, TCR-TCR, TCR-HLA and TCR-CMV co-occurrence was scored with hypergeometric tests, and a repertoire-size bias correction was applied to TCR pairs. In a later analysis, false discovery rates were estimated by permuting HLA or CMV assignments 20 times. In a later analysis, co-occurring TCRs were grouped with DBSCAN, and TCRdist sequence similarity was added when clustering was performed within HLA-allele-positive subsets. For co-occurrence clustering, repertoires with fewer than 30,000 or more than 120,000 public chains were excluded, along with several repertoires with anomalous nucleotide sharing. The source is immuneACCESS, and TCRdb retained only in-frame sequences with V and J called. Part of the clones is not carried over; for the studies checked, unresolved V genes explain less than half of this, and the remainder is unexplained. V, J and clone size derive from that table, while D and trimming were established from the DNA sequence. Within this sample are more than 150,000 clones, with 70% to 80% of them counted one time only. The ten largest clones take up roughly 1.4% of the sample.

Broad study findings and their caveats: Three of the identified cytomegalovirus-associated TCR beta chains were confirmed in vitro to be specific for cytomegalovirus antigens. In an earlier analysis of fewer than 700 of the donors, most TCR beta V segments appeared in productive rearrangements about 90% or about 30% of the time, broadly matching IMGT annotations. A further reported finding was that TCR beta sequences accurately predicted the HLA-A and HLA-B alleles for most subjects in the first cohort. Because the 87-base-pair reads could not distinguish some IMGT-functional V segments, including TRBV6-2 and TRBV6-3, those segments were excluded. Cytomegalovirus status was reported to be diagnosed by the classifier with high specificity and sensitivity in both the original and validation cohorts. In a later analysis, some 18,000 TCR beta sequences were associated with specific HLA alleles at a false discovery rate of 0.05. Assigning TCR associations to individual alleles was difficult when HLA alleles, especially DR and DQ, strongly co-occurred. A cluster of highly shared sequence variants was judged likely to be a technical artifact of the sequencing pipeline. Presence/absence analyses assumed roughly uniform sequencing depth across donors, an assumption that may not hold. Compared with equally common non-associated chains, HLA-associated TCR beta chains in a later analysis were more clonally expanded and had lower generation probabilities. The authors suggested that the approach could potentially be generalized to other disease states and immunological phenotypes. Because some donors lacked HLA typing at each locus, the association tests relied only on the typed subset. Correlated functional status among segregating V segments might be attributable to linkage disequilibrium, but an unknown experimental factor could not be ruled out. An association between a missense DCLRE1C variant and V-gene and J-gene trimming of TCR beta chains was found in a later genetic analysis and replicated in an independent cohort. Most TCR sequences were observed very rarely across donors, whereas some public TCRs were present in many individuals. Immune exposure information for the cohort was limited to CMV serostatus. Because counts were too low, about 15 rarely observed V segments, including chromosome 9 orphons, were left out of the earlier analysis of about 620 of the donors. Most CMV-associated TCR beta chains appeared to be HLA-restricted in a later analysis, and the HLA associations seemed to be driven largely by CMV exposure. The study gave a list of about 150 TCR beta chains associated with cytomegalovirus. A later analysis found that TCR association rates varied across HLA loci, with DRB1 alleles showing the most associated TCRs and HLA-C alleles the fewest. In a later genetic analysis, fewer N-insertions in productive TCRs were reported among donors in an Asian-associated ancestry cluster than the roughly 700-donor mean. In a later analysis, several top co-occurrence clusters were reported to appear linked to parvovirus B19, influenza, CMV and Epstein-Barr virus. In this cohort, only TCR beta chains were sequenced, and detectable features were limited by the absence of alpha or paired-chain data.

With regard to this clone: The clone's antigen remains unknown. Base qualities are not provided; no much larger clone lies one nucleotide away.

Based on the germline V gene, the CDR1 and CDR2 sequences are SGHRS and YFSETQ. The CDR3 contains 20 residues, cysteine and phenylalanine counted. Only the CDR3 DNA stays, 60 bases, in frame from base 1. Trimming removed 0 bases from V and 0 bases from J; the gene matches leave 15 bases unexplained. The chain employs TRBV5-1 and TRBJ1-5; TRBD1 agrees with 7 junctional bases. This clonotype was obtained from a man aged 35-49 years in good health and CMV-seronegative. Sequences were obtained from PBMCs. In nucleotide form, the sequence is TGCGCCAGCAGCTTGGTTGGGTGGACAGGCTCATATAATAGCAATCAGCCCCAGCATTTT. Translated, this is CASSLVGWTGSYNSNQPQHF.